The TCR beta chain described here comes from a study of T cell clonality in common variable immunodeficiency. Assay used: immunoSEQ multiplex PCR; TCRdb lists only in-frame clones, some missing. The profile covers 30,000 to 40,000 clones, none occurring a single time. Study observations and caveats: Fewer deletions and N-nucleotide insertions were reportedly seen in common variable immunodeficiency TCR beta sequences. Compared with healthy controls, CVID subjects showed increased TCRbeta clonality, mostly in about a third.

Patients had low serum IgG, IgA and/or IgM and specific antibody deficiency. This clone was found many times. Its antigen is undetermined. The material sequenced was peripheral blood mononuclear cells. The receptor was isolated from a human donor with common variable immunodeficiency.

The covered CDR3 bases are TGTGCCTGGAGTGACCTGACTCGGGGGGACTCTGGAAACACC. This codes for CAWSDLTRGDSGNT. The entire CDR3 is CAWSDLTRGDSGNTIYF. This chain connects TRBV30 to TRBJ1-3, with D tentatively TRBD1 (5 bases). The read halts 3 residues ahead of the CDR3 end, with the missing end drawn from the germline J gene. The V end lost 1 base, the J end lost 0 bases, and 16 bases lay between the germline ends. Germline CDR1 reads GTSNPN; CDR2 reads SVGIG (reference sequence). CDR3 length: 17 amino acids.